A selection of T cell receptor beta chains follows, all from one sample in a study of human T cells and chemical hapten exposure. TCRdb reanalysed the RACE reads using MiXCR and keeps one entry per CDR3 protein. This table has tens of thousands of distinct CDR3 sequences, 8% to 10% appearing once. The specimen comprised whole blood, sampled in connection with sensitization to the hapten diphenylcyclopropenone (DPC). Receptor source: a man aged 40-55 years with alopecia areata. Some clones in this sample may be carry-over from other donors' samples. Each CDR3 is given with its conserved first and last residue. D genes are given only for firm matches. For some rows the clone size is stated as once, few or many, or as a class when expanded; others skip it.

V gene	clone size	D gene	J gene	CDR3 protein	CDR3 DNA
TRBV7-3	many	-	TRBJ2-2	CASSQTLTGELFF	TGTGCCAGCAGCCAAACCCTCACCGGGGAGCTGTTTTTT
TRBV20-1	-	TRBD1	TRBJ1-3	CSARDVQGAILSGNTIYF	TGCAGTGCTAGAGATGTACAGGGGGCCATCCTCTCTGGAAACACCATATATTTT
TRBV20-1	few	-	TRBJ1-4	CSARGLTRGEKLFF	TGCAGTGCTAGGGGCTTAACCCGTGGGGAAAAACTGTTTTTT
TRBV12-3/TRBV12-4	-	TRBD1	TRBJ1-5	CASSVGQHQPQHF	TGTGCCAGCAGTGTGGGACAGCATCAGCCCCAGCATTTT
TRBV7-9	-	-	TRBJ1-4	CASSSPPGREFF	TGTGCCAGCAGCTCCCCCCCAGGGAGGGAGTTTTTT
TRBV19	-	TRBD2	TRBJ2-7	CASSAGLAGGHEQYF	TGTGCCAGTAGTGCCGGACTAGCGGGAGGACACGAGCAGTACTTC
TRBV7-9	many	-	TRBJ2-7	CASSPPALTSYEQYF	TGTGCCAGCAGCCCCCCCGCACTGACCTCCTACGAGCAGTACTTC
TRBV7-8	-	TRBD2	TRBJ2-3	CASSTRLAGGSDTQYF	TGTGCCAGCAGCACTCGACTAGCGGGAGGGTCAGATACGCAGTATTTT
TRBV9	few	-	TRBJ2-7	CASSQGAGDEQYF	TGTGCCAGCAGTCAGGGGGCGGGAGACGAGCAGTACTTC
TRBV20-1	many	TRBD1	TRBJ1-5	CSAVDRLFYQPQHF	TGCAGTGCAGTGGACAGGCTCTTCTATCAGCCCCAGCATTTT
TRBV6-6	many	-	TRBJ2-7	CASSGRLDGSYEQYF	TGTGCCAGCAGTGGCCGGCTAGACGGTTCCTACGAGCAGTACTTC
TRBV7-6	few	-	TRBJ2-2	CASSLGPQGDGELFF	TGTGCCAGCAGCTTAGGCCCACAGGGTGACGGGGAGCTGTTTTTT
TRBV10-2	many	-	TRBJ2-3	CASSDGGSNRGTQYF	TGCGCCAGCAGTGATGGAGGGTCTAATCGTGGGACGCAGTATTTT
TRBV4-3	many	-	TRBJ1-2	CASSQSLTRPNYGYTF	TGCGCCAGCAGCCAATCCCTCACCCGGCCTAACTATGGCTACACCTTC
TRBV6-5	many	TRBD1	TRBJ2-7	CASSYGTGAYEQYF	TGTGCCAGCAGTTACGGGACAGGGGCCTACGAGCAGTACTTC
TRBV12-3/TRBV12-4	few	TRBD1	TRBJ1-5	CASSGQAGNQPQHF	TGTGCCAGCAGCGGACAGGCGGGCAATCAGCCCCAGCATTTT
TRBV11-2	-	-	TRBJ2-4	CASSLDNRRDIQYF	TGTGCCAGCAGCTTAGATAACAGGCGGGACATTCAGTACTTC
TRBV14	few	-	TRBJ1-1	CASSQVRGVEAFF	TGTGCCAGCAGCCAAGTAAGGGGTGTTGAAGCTTTCTTT
TRBV3-1	few	-	TRBJ2-7	CASSQDVGINEQYF	TGTGCCAGCAGCCAAGATGTGGGGATAAACGAGCAGTACTTC
TRBV6-5	few	TRBD1	TRBJ1-2	CASRRGTGTYGYTF	TGTGCCAGCAGACGAGGGACAGGGACCTATGGCTACACCTTC
TRBV15	-	-	TRBJ2-3	CATSSPVGSTDTQYF	TGTGCCACCAGCAGTCCGGTGGGAAGCACAGATACGCAGTATTTT
TRBV6-2/TRBV6-3	many	-	TRBJ2-7	CASSYSAGMSYEQYF	TGTGCCAGCAGTTACTCGGCGGGAATGTCCTACGAGCAGTACTTC
TRBV28	many	-	TRBJ1-5	CASSFGAGNQPQHF	TGTGCCAGCAGTTTTGGGGCAGGCAATCAGCCCCAGCATTTT
TRBV12-3/TRBV12-4	many	-	TRBJ2-5	CASSFGSYLSMETQYF	TGTGCCAGCAGTTTCGGTAGCTACCTCTCTATGGAGACCCAGTACTTC
TRBV29-1	few	-	TRBJ1-3	CSVVGGSGNTIYF	TGCAGCGTTGTTGGAGGCTCTGGAAACACCATATATTTT
TRBV28	-	-	TRBJ2-3	CASSRGQGRTDTQYF	TGTGCCAGCAGTCGAGGGCAGGGTAGGACAGATACGCAGTATTTT
TRBV18	many	TRBD1	TRBJ2-5	CASSPGQEETQYF	TGTGCCAGCTCACCCGGACAGGAAGAGACCCAGTACTTC
TRBV9	many	TRBD1	TRBJ2-7	CASSVGQSSYEQYF	TGTGCCAGCAGCGTGGGACAGAGCTCCTACGAGCAGTACTTC
TRBV29-1	few	TRBD1	TRBJ2-7	CSVGRTGSSYEQYF	TGCAGCGTTGGTAGGACAGGGTCCTCCTACGAGCAGTACTTC
TRBV9	-	-	TRBJ2-3	CASRREGGITDTQYF	TGTGCCAGCAGGCGTGAGGGGGGGATCACAGATACGCAGTATTTT
TRBV20-1	many	TRBD2	TRBJ2-3	CSARDSRLAGSTDTQYF	TGCAGTGCTAGAGATTCCCGACTAGCGGGGTCCACAGATACGCAGTATTTT
TRBV20-1	-	-	TRBJ1-6	CSARDKWRSSYNSPLHF	TGCAGTGCTAGGGACAAGTGGAGGAGCTCCTATAATTCACCCCTCCACTTT
TRBV5-1	-	TRBD1	TRBJ2-3	CASSGVVGTEKDTQYF	TGCGCCAGCAGCGGGGTGGTCGGGACAGAAAAAGATACGCAGTATTTT
TRBV27	many	-	TRBJ2-3	CASSLLRQDTQYF	TGTGCCAGCAGTCTCCTCCGGCAGGATACGCAGTATTTT
TRBV19	-	TRBD1	TRBJ1-5	CASNTGGEPQHF	TGTGCCAGTAATACAGGGGGGGAGCCCCAGCATTTT
TRBV5-4	few	TRBD2	TRBJ2-5	CASSLDRSGVQETQYF	TGTGCCAGCAGCTTGGATCGCAGCGGGGTACAAGAGACCCAGTACTTC
TRBV9	many	-	TRBJ1-2	CASSSRSGDGYTF	TGTGCCAGCAGCTCAAGGTCCGGGGACGGCTACACCTTC
TRBV28	few	TRBD1	TRBJ2-4	CATLNRGPIAKNIQYF	TGTGCCACCCTAAACAGGGGGCCCATAGCCAAAAACATTCAGTACTTC
TRBV6-6	-	-	TRBJ2-7	CASSPRAGAGEQYF	TGTGCCAGCAGCCCCAGGGCGGGGGCGGGCGAGCAGTACTTC
TRBV2	few	TRBD2	TRBJ2-2	CASKRAGDSTGELFF	TGTGCCAGCAAGCGGGCGGGAGATAGCACCGGGGAGCTGTTTTTT
TRBV7-9	-	-	TRBJ2-7	CASSLSSGTRSYEQYF	TGTGCCAGCAGCTTATCCTCGGGCACTCGCTCCTACGAGCAGTACTTC
TRBV11-2	-	-	TRBJ2-4	CASTREARVQYF	TGTGCCAGCACCCGGGAAGCACGCGTTCAGTACTTC
TRBV6-5	many	-	TRBJ1-1	CASSLRVGDEAFF	TGTGCCAGCAGCCTACGGGTAGGGGATGAAGCTTTCTTT
TRBV28	many	-	TRBJ1-1	CASSPHRDNLEAFF	TGTGCCAGCAGTCCACACCGGGACAATCTAGAAGCTTTCTTT
TRBV5-6	once	-	TRBJ2-2	CASREAGSGTGELFF	TGTGCCAGCCGCGAGGCGGGGAGCGGCACCGGGGAGCTGTTTTTT
TRBV15	-	TRBD1	TRBJ1-1	CATVDRVGAEAFF	TGTGCCACCGTGGACAGGGTGGGGGCTGAAGCTTTCTTT
TRBV5-4	few	TRBD1	TRBJ2-1	CASSSDRGVYNEQFF	TGTGCCAGCAGCTCCGACAGGGGAGTTTACAATGAGCAGTTCTTC